These 12 T cell receptor beta chains were sequenced from one sample in a study of early T cells in non-severe SARS-CoV-2 infection. TCRdb itself ran the 5' RACE reads through MiXCR, one entry per CDR3 protein. This repertoire shows about 64,000 distinct CDR3 sequences, less than 9.5% found once; its top ten account for roughly 12%. The source material was whole blood, sampled at baseline. The receptors derive from an adult who was a healthcare worker with PCR-confirmed SARS-CoV-2 infection or an uninfected control (not recorded which).

This clonotype was seen repeatedly, ten times or more. The chain couples TRBV2 to TRBJ2-7, with 8 nucleotides matching TRBD2. V was pared by 7 bases and J by 7 bases, with 9 bases of the junction left unmatched. Germline loops: CDR1 SNHLY, CDR2 FYNNEI. The CDR3 is 13 amino acids. The CDR3 loop reads CASKSLAGWEQYF. CDR3 DNA sequence: TGTGCCAGCAAGAGTCTAGCGGGCTGGGAGCAGTACTTC.

The CDR3 bases are TGCAGTGCTAGGGGACTAGCGGGACGAGGGGGAAGCGAGCAGTACTTC. Residues: CSARGLAGRGGSEQYF. The rearrangement uses TRBV20-1 and TRBJ2-7, with 13 nucleotides matching TRBD2. The V gene end was trimmed by 3 bases and the J gene end by 6 bases; junction bases not matched to a gene: 11. Germline V gives CDR1 DFQATT, CDR2 SNEGSKA (reference sequence). The length of the CDR3 is 16 residues.

This rearrangement joins TRBV19 to TRBJ2-2, with 7 bases that match TRBD2. J lost 9 bases, V lost 3 bases, and 10 bases had no gene match. The germline V gene has CDR1 LNHDA and CDR2 SQIVND (reference sequence). CDR3 size: 15 residues. The CDR3 DNA reads as TGTGCCAGTAGTATTGGGGCGGGGGATAACCGGGAGCTGTTTTTT. It specifies CASSIGAGDNRELFF.

The chain uses TRBV14 and TRBJ1-4; a possible D gene is TRBD1 (5 bases). Trimming pared 3 bases from V and 7 bases from J, leaving 18 bases between. The CDR3 is 16 amino acids. CDR1 is SGHDN and CDR2 is FVKESK in the germline V gene. DNA of the CDR3: TGTGCCAGCAGCCAGACCGCCGGGACCTCGGTTGAAAAACTGTTTTTT. This sequence encodes CASSQTAGTSVEKLFF.

The table lists this clonotype with a few counts. The genes are TRBV19 and TRBJ1-5, with D uncertain. The V gene's germline CDR1 is LNHDA and CDR2 SQIVND (reference sequence). The CDR3 totals 15 residues. V lost 7 bases and J 0 bases, leaving 13 bases between the germline ends. The CDR3 here is CASTREHSSNQPQHF. The CDR3 region has the DNA TGTGCCAGTACCCGAGAGCACTCTAGCAATCAGCCCCAGCATTTT.

This clonotype has only a few counts. V is TRBV7-2 and J is TRBJ1-6; no clear D. Trimming cost V 4 bases and J 7 bases, with 17 bases left between them. In germline, CDR1 is SGHTA, CDR2 FQGNSA. The CDR3 is 16 residues long. Here the CDR3 reads CASSWAREAVNSPLHF. CDR3 coding DNA: TGTGCCAGCAGCTGGGCCCGGGAGGCAGTAAATTCACCCCTCCACTTT.

The chain has TRBV7-3 and TRBJ2-1; TRBD2 matches 7 bases. CDR1 is SGHTA, CDR2 FQGTGA, per germline. The CDR3 sequence is 16 residues long. V was pared by 2 bases and J by 7 bases, with 11 bases of the junction left unmatched. The DNA for the CDR3 is TGTGCCAGCAGCTTAGAGGCGGGAGTTGGGCAGAATGAGCAGTTCTTC. Protein: CASSLEAGVGQNEQFF.

This clonotype was detected only a few times. The genes are TRBV14 and TRBJ1-2, with TRBD1 as a possible D gene (5 bases). CDR3 size: 13 residues. The V gene's germline CDR1 is SGHDN and CDR2 FVKESK. V was cut by 4 bases and J by 8 bases, with 14 bases left in between. The CDR3 DNA sequence: TGTGCCAGCAGCCTTAGGACAATTCGCGGCTACACCTTC. This gives the protein CASSLRTIRGYTF.

This clonotype has a count of ten or more. The chain employs TRBV12-3 or TRBV12-4 and TRBJ1-2; D not certain. The CDR3 runs to 12 residues. Trimming left V 8 bases short and J 3 bases short, with 10 bases between. CDR3 DNA: TGTGCCAGCGGCCTTCTAGACTATGGCTACACCTTC. Translated, it gives CASGLLDYGYTF.

J is TRBJ2-1 and V is TRBV6-5, with 8 bases aligning to TRBD2. The V gene end was trimmed by 1 base and the J gene end by 9 bases; junction bases not matched to a gene: 5. From germline, CDR1 is MNHEY and CDR2 SVGAGI. The length of the CDR3 is 14 residues. CDR3 loop: CASSYLLAGGEQFF. CDR3 DNA sequence: TGTGCCAGCAGTTACTTGCTAGCGGGTGGTGAGCAGTTCTTC.

This chain connects TRBV7-9 to TRBJ2-6; 7 bases line up with TRBD1. The ends lost 6 bases at V and 0 bases at J; junction bases unmatched: 8. This CDR3 region has 17 residues. The germline gives CDR1 SEHNR, CDR2 FQNEAQ (reference sequence). In DNA, the CDR3 is TGTGCCAGCAGAAAAGGGGGCCTTGGCTCTGGGGCCAACGTCCTGACTTTC. Translated, it gives CASRKGGLGSGANVLTF.

This clonotype occurred many times. The J gene is TRBJ2-7, the V gene TRBV2; D unresolved. CDR3 length: 15 amino acids. Germline CDR1 reads SNHLY; CDR2 reads FYNNEI. Trimming shortened V by 8 bases and J by 4 bases, and 21 bases separated the two germline ends. The CDR3 region has the DNA TGTGCCAGCGGGGAAGAATTAGGACGGAATTACGAGCAGTACTTC. Protein product: CASGEELGRNYEQYF.